This T cell receptor beta chain was obtained from a study of technical replicates of blood from a few donors. TCRdb's table, derived via immunoSEQ multiplex PCR, lists solely in-frame clones and lacks some. The sample carries just under 60,000 clones, about 95% recorded once. This CDR3 is 12 amino acids long. The V end was cut by 2 bases, the J end by 13 bases, with 13 bases between. CDR1 is MNHNS, CDR2 SASEGT, per germline. This sequence was found in a human donor in good health. Some clones in this sample may be carry-over from other donors' samples. J is TRBJ2-3 and V is TRBV6-1, with D possibly TRBD2 on 6 matching bases. The sequenced material came from PBMCs. The CDR3: CASSEIAAKEYF. CDR3 nucleotide sequence: TGTGCCAGCAGTGAAATAGCGGCAAAGGAGTATTTT.